These 9 T cell receptor delta chains came from one sample sequenced in a study of gamma-delta T cells after stem cell transplantation. TCRdb ran CATT on the RT-PCR reads. The sample includes about 1,000 delta-chain clones, 0.95% to 1.5% of them seen just once. Material for sequencing was gamma-delta T cells. Receptors originate from a human donor. It is not recorded whose cells these are; they may come from a transplant donor.

This clone has just a few counts. This probably arose from a read error, given a far larger clone one base away. The sample contains more than one DNA sequence encoding this CDR3. V is TRDV3 and J is TRDJ1; possibly TRDD3 for D (5 bases). The V gene's germline CDR1 is TVYSNPD and CDR2 GDNSRS (reference sequence). V was trimmed by 2 bases and J by 0 bases, leaving 43 bases between them. The CDR3 totals 24 residues. The CDR3 DNA reads as TGTGCCTTTGTGGGGACTGTTACCTTTGTCTTCAATTCACTCCCAATTCAGGACACCGATAAACTCATCTTT. Protein sequence: CAFVGTVTFVFNSLPIQDTDKLIF.

Concerning this clone: A far larger clone is just one base off, so this is likely a read error. This chain connects TRDV2 to TRDJ1; the match to TRDD3 covers 7 bases. With V trimmed by 3 bases and J by 3 bases, 12 bases remained unmatched. The germline CDR1 and CDR2 sequences are GEAIGNYY and EKD. This CDR3 has 16 residues. This CDR3 is CACDDLGGHRADKLIF. The CDR3 DNA reads as TGTGCCTGTGACGATCTTGGGGGACACCGGGCCGATAAACTCATCTTT.

Comment on this clone: A far larger clone is only one base removed, so a read error is likely. Other DNA sequences of this sample code for an identical CDR3. The CDR3 region has the DNA TGTGCCTGTGACTCCCTGGGAGTCACCGATAAACTCATCTTT. The encoded protein is CACDSLGVTDKLIF. V is TRDV2 and J is TRDJ1; D perhaps matches TRDD3 (5 bases). This CDR3 contains 14 residues. Trimming removed 3 bases from V and 1 base from J, with 11 bases in between. In germline, CDR1 is GEAIGNYY, CDR2 EKD.

In this sample, this clone turned up a few times. This DNA's translation differs at residue 4 from TCRdb's protein, which comes from a much larger clone; a read error is likely, and the protein shown is translated from the DNA. The chain is built from TRDV2 and TRDJ1; D is unclear. This CDR3 has 17 amino acids. The germline CDR1 and CDR2 sequences are GEAIGNYY and EKD. CDR3 region: CACNTVGVFYGADKLIF. In nucleotides, the CDR3 is TGTGCCTGTAACACCGTAGGGGTCTTCTACGGAGCCGATAAACTCATCTTT.

As to this clone: A far larger clone is only one base removed, so a read error is likely. The sample carries other DNA sequences with the same CDR3. The chain links TRDV2 to TRDJ1; D unclear. Germline values: CDR1 GEAIGNYY, CDR2 EKD. This CDR3 contains 14 residues. CDR3 region: CACDTLLVSDKLIF. DNA for the CDR3: TGCGCCTGTGACACCCTCCTGGTATCCGATAAACTCATCTTT.

This clone has a handful of counts. V usage is TRDV2 and J usage is TRDJ1; 8 bases match TRDD3. The CDR3 length is 16 residues. Germline trimming cut 3 bases from V and 0 bases from J; bases unmatched to any gene: 8. The germline gives CDR1 GEAIGNYY, CDR2 EKD. The CDR3 region is CACDPLLGGYTDKLIF. The CDR3 nucleotides are TGTGCCTGTGACCCCTTACTGGGGGGGTACACCGATAAACTCATCTTT.

This clone is labeled large. The gene calls are TRDV2 and TRDJ1, with D maybe TRDD3 (5 bases). The CDR3 runs 18 residues. Trimming removed 0 bases from V and 0 bases from J, with 19 bases in between. Germline CDR1 and CDR2: GEAIGNYY and EKD. CDR3: CACDTAEEGVRYTDKLIF. The DNA of the CDR3 is TGTGCCTGTGACACCGCCGAGGAGGGGGTACGGTACACCGATAAACTCATCTTT.

This clone was detected a few times. The chain joins TRDV2 to TRDJ1; a weak D match, TRDD3 (6 bases). TCRdb supplies no J gene; here it was assigned by aligning the nucleotide sequence to germline. V was cut by 3 bases and J by 3 bases, with 19 bases left in between. The germline V gene has CDR1 GEAIGNYY and CDR2 EKD. The CDR3 sequence is 16 residues long. CDR3 sequence: CACDPLGIGGADKLIF. The CDR3 nucleotides read TGTGCCTGTGACCCGCTGGGGATTGGCGGGGCCGATAAACTCATCTTT.

This clone is labeled medium-sized. The V gene is TRDV2, the J gene TRDJ1, with TRDD3 identical over 10 bases. V trimming: 0 bases; J trimming: 1 base; junction bases outside the gene matches: 10. This CDR3 has 18 residues. The germline gives CDR1 GEAIGNYY, CDR2 EKD. The CDR3 sequence is CACDTIMLGDISTDKLIF. CDR3 bases: TGTGCCTGTGACACCATCATGCTGGGGGATATATCCACCGATAAACTCATCTTT.